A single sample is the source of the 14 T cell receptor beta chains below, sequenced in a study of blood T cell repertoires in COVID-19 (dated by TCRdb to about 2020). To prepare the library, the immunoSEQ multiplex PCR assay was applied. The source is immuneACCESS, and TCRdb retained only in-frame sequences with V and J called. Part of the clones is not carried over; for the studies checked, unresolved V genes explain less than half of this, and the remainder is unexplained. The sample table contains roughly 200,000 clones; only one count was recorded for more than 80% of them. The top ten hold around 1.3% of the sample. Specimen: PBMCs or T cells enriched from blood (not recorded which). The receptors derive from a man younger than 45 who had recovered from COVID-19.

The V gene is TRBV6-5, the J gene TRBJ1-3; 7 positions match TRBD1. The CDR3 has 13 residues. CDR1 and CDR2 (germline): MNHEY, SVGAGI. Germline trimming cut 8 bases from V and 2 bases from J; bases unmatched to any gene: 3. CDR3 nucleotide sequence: TGTGCCAGCCAGGGGACAGCTGGAAACACCATATATTTT. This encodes CASQGTAGNTIYF.

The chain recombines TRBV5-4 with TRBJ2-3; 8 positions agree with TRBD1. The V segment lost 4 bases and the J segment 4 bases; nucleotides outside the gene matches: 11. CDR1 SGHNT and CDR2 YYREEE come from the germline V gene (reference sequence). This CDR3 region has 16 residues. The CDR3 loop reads CASSPTADRGADTQYF. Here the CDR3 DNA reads TGTGCCAGCAGCCCCACCGCCGACAGGGGAGCAGATACGCAGTATTTT.

The CDR3 loop is CASSLKQVNSPLHF. The CDR3 DNA follows: TGTGCCAGCAGCTTAAAACAGGTTAATTCACCCCTCCACTTT. This chain links TRBV7-6 with TRBJ1-6; D might be TRBD1 (5 bases). V was pared by 2 bases and J by 6 bases, with 8 bases between. Germline V gives CDR1 SGHVS, CDR2 FNYEAQ. This CDR3 spans 14 amino acids.

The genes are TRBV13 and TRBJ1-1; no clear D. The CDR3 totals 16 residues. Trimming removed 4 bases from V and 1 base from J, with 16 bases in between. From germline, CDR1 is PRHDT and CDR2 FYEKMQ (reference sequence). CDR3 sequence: CASSWKLLDKNTEAFF. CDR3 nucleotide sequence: TGTGCCAGCAGCTGGAAGCTACTAGATAAGAACACTGAAGCTTTCTTT.

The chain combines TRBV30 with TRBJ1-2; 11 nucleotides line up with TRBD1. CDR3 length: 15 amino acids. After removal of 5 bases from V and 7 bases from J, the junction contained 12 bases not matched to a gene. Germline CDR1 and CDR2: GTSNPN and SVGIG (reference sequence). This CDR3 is CAWYTRDRGFSGYTF. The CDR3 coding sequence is TGTGCCTGGTATACCCGGGACAGGGGGTTTAGTGGCTACACCTTC. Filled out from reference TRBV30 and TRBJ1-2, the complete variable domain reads SQTIHQWPATLVQPVGSPLSLECTVEGTSNPNLYWYRQAAGRGLQLLFYSVGIGQISSEVPQNLSASRPQDRQFILSSKKLLLSDSGFYLCAWYTRDRGFSGYTFGSGTRLTVV.

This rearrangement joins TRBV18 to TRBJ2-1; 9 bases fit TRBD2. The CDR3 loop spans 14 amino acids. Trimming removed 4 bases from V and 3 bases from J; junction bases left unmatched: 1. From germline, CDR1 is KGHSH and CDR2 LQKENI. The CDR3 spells CASSLAGDYNEQFF. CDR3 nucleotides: TGTGCCAGCTCACTAGCGGGGGACTACAATGAGCAGTTCTTC. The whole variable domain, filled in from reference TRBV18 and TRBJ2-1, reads NAGVMQNPRHLVRRRGQEARLRCSPMKGHSHVYWYRQLPEEGLKFMVYLQKENIIDESGMPKERFSAEFPKEGPSILRIQQVVRGDSAAYFCASSLAGDYNEQFFGPGTRLTVL.

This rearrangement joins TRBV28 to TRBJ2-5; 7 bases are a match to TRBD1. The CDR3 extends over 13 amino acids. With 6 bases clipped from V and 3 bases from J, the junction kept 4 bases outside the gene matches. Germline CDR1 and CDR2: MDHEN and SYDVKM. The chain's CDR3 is CASRKTGKETQYF. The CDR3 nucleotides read TGTGCCAGCAGAAAGACAGGGAAAGAGACCCAGTACTTC.

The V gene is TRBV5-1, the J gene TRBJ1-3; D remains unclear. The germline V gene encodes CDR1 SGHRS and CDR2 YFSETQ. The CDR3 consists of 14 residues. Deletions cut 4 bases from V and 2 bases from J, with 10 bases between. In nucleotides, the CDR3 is TGCGCCAGCAGCGCATCCGGGACTGGAAACACCATATATTTT. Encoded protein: CASSASGTGNTIYF.

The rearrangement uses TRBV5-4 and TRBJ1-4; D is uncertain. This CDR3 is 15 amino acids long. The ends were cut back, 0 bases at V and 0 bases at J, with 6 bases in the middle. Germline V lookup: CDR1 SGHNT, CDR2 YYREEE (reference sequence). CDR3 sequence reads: CASSLDPATNEKLFF. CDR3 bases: TGTGCCAGCAGCTTGGATCCAGCAACTAATGAAAAACTGTTTTTT.

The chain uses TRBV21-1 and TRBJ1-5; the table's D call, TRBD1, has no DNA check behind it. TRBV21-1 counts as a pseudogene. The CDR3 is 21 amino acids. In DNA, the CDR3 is TGTGCCAGCAGCTACTTCGGGACAGGGGGAGAATCAATCAGCCCCAATCAGCCCCAGCATTTT. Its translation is CASSYFGTGGESISPNQPQHF.

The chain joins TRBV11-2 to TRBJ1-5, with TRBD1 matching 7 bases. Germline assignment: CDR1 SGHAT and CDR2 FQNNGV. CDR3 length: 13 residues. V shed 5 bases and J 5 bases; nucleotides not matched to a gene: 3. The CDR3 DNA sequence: TGTGCCAGCAGCCAGGGGACAGATCAGCCCCAGCATTTT. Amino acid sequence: CASSQGTDQPQHF.

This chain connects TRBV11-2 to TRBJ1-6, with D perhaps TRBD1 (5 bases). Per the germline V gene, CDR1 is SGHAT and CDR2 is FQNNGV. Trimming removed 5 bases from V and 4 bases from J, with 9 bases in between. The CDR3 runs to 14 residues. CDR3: CASSPGSYNSPLHF. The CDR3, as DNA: TGTGCCAGCAGCCCAGGGTCGTATAATTCACCCCTCCACTTT.

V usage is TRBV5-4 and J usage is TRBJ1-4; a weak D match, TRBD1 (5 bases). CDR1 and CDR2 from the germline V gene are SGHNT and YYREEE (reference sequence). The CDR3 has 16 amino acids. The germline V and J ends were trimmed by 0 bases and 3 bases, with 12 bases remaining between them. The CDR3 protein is CASSLGGEGANEKLFF. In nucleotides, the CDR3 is TGTGCCAGCAGCTTGGGTGGGGAAGGGGCTAATGAAAAACTGTTTTTT.

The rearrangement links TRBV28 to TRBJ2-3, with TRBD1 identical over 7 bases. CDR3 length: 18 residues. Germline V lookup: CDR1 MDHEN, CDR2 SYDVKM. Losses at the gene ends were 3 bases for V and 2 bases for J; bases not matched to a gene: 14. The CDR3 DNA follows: TGTGCCAGCAGTTTCCTGACAGGGTTGAGTGTACACACAGATACGCAGTATTTT. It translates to CASSFLTGLSVHTDTQYF.